Ten or more counts support the clone carrying this T cell receptor beta chain. The antigen is unknown. The CDR3 runs 13 residues. V lost 1 base and J lost 4, with 4 bases in between. Germline CDR1 reads MNHEY; CDR2 reads SVGAGI. The entry originates in a study of T-cell reconstitution after alpha-beta-depleted transplantation in children. Preparation of the TCRbeta library involved a method that used unique molecular identifiers. TCRdb fed the PCR reads into MiXCR, producing one record per CDR3 protein. The sample records approximately 250,000 distinct CDR3 sequences, 25% being singletons. Study observations and caveats: Recipient T cells and thymic progenitors that survived gave rise to the high TCRbeta diversity observed at day 60 in some patients. When one year had passed after transplant, most T-cell counts and diversity came from newly produced T cells.

This TCR derives from a girl aged 2 to 10 with Fanconi anemia, due to receive a stem cell transplant. The sequencing used PBMCs, collected before TCRalphabeta/CD19-depleted stem cell transplant. This chain links TRBV6-5 with TRBJ2-2, with no clear D. The CDR3 loop reads CASSYFGTGELFF. The CDR3 nucleotides read TGTGCCAGCAGTTACTTCGGCACCGGGGAGCTGTTTTTT.